A single sample gave rise to the 22 T cell receptor beta chains below, sequenced in a study of cytotoxic CD8 clonotypes in ibrutinib-treated CLL. Method: immunoSEQ multiplex PCR; TCRdb's copy keeps in-frame clones and lacks some. The sample has 70,000 to 85,000 clones, around 81% seen once. The material was PBMCs, obtained at disease progression, from a patient treated with ibrutinib. The receptors shown here come from a human donor with chronic lymphocytic leukemia.

Points on this clone: An end of the junction does not agree with germline; a read error may underlie this. The chain joins TRBV7-9 to TRBJ1-1; the D gene is possibly TRBD1 (5 bases). CDR1 SEHNR and CDR2 FQNEAQ come from the germline V gene (reference sequence). The CDR3 totals 16 residues. CDR3: CATSRQKNYPSDEAFF. CDR3 bases: TGTGCCACCAGCAGACAGAAAAATTACCCTAGCGATGAAGCTTTCTTT.

The table lists this clone with a count of one. This chain links TRBV5-6 with TRBJ1-2; TRBD1 matches at 8 bases. The J segment lost 4 bases and the V segment lost 4 bases, leaving 12 bases of the junction unmatched. Germline V gene lookup returns CDR1 SGHDT and CDR2 YYEEEE. This CDR3 is built from 16 residues. The CDR3 spells CASSRRGGTGAYGYTF. CDR3 DNA sequence: TGTGCCAGCAGCAGGCGGGGTGGGACAGGTGCCTATGGCTACACCTTC.

This chain joins TRBV27 and TRBJ2-7; the D is unclear. The CDR3 runs 14 residues. Per germline, CDR1 MNHEY and CDR2 SMNVEV (reference sequence). V gave up 7 bases and J gave up 0 bases, with 13 bases separating them. The CDR3 DNA reads TGTGCCAGCAAATCGGTGGGGTCCTCCTACGAGCAGTACTTC. Encoded protein: CASKSVGSSYEQYF.

This clone appeared a few times. This rearrangement joins TRBV9 to TRBJ1-3, with D unclear. Germline loops: CDR1 SGDLS, CDR2 YYNGEE. Trimming removed 5 bases at V and 3 bases at J, with 9 bases between. The CDR3 runs 13 residues. CDR3 region: CASSPGFGNTIYF. The CDR3 DNA sequence: TGTGCCAGCAGTCCAGGATTTGGAAACACCATATATTTT. The full variable domain, in which reference TRBV9 and TRBJ1-3 provide the parts outside the CDR3, is DSGVTQTPKHLITATGQRVTLRCSPRSGDLSVYWYQQSLDQGLQFLIQYYNGEERAKGNILERFSAQQFPDLHSELNLSSLELGDSALYFCASSPGFGNTIYFGEGSWLTVV.

The rearrangement uses TRBV13 and TRBJ2-1; D remains unclear. V was shortened by 3 bases and J by 2 bases, with 5 bases between the two germline ends. The germline CDR1 and CDR2 sequences are PRHDT and FYEKMQ (reference sequence). CDR3 length equals 13 residues. CDR3 in DNA: TGTGCCAGCAGCTTGCGAGCCTACAATGAGCAGTTCTTC. Translated, it gives CASSLRAYNEQFF.

CDR3 sequence reads: CASIQGADVSIQYF. CDR3 coding DNA: TGTGCCAGCATCCAAGGGGCGGACGTGAGCATTCAGTACTTC. The J gene is TRBJ2-4, the V gene TRBV6-1; possibly TRBD1 for D (5 bases). There are 14 residues in the CDR3. Looked up from germline, CDR1 is MNHNS and CDR2 is SASEGT. V dropped 7 bases and J dropped 9 bases, with 19 bases sitting between them.

The V and J genes are TRBV18 and TRBJ2-1, with 9 bases lining up with TRBD2. J was trimmed by 8 bases and V by 3 bases; bases with no gene match: 14. The V gene's germline CDR1 is KGHSH and CDR2 LQKENI. The CDR3 is 17 residues long. DNA for the CDR3: TGTGCCAGCTCACCTAAGTCGAGCGGGGGGAGGTTGGATGAGCAGTTCTTC. Protein sequence: CASSPKSSGGRLDEQFF.

This clone was observed a single time. The chain joins TRBV7-2 to TRBJ2-2; a weak D match, TRBD1 (6 bases). Germline V gene sequence: CDR1 SGHTA, CDR2 FQGNSA. This CDR3 spans 17 amino acids. Trimming stripped 1 base from V and 2 bases from J, with 14 bases between. DNA of the CDR3: TGTGCCAGCAGCTTAGTCGAGTGGACAGATAACACCGGGGAGCTGTTTTTT. It encodes CASSLVEWTDNTGELFF.

The gene calls are TRBV27 and TRBJ2-3; D is uncertain. V dropped 2 bases and J dropped 1 base, with 4 bases sitting between them. The V gene's germline CDR1 is MNHEY and CDR2 SMNVEV (reference sequence). CDR3 length: 13 amino acids. The CDR3 loop is CASSLRGTDTQYF. The CDR3 coding sequence is TGTGCCAGCAGTTTACGAGGCACAGATACGCAGTATTTT.

The chain links TRBV19 to TRBJ2-7; TRBD2 matches at 14 bases. Germline trimming cut 3 bases from V and 4 bases from J; bases unmatched to any gene: 2. The V gene's germline CDR1 is LNHDA and CDR2 SQIVND (reference sequence). The CDR3 loop spans 15 amino acids. CDR3 sequence: CASSMTSGRGYEQYF. The CDR3 DNA reads TGTGCCAGTAGTATGACTAGCGGGAGGGGTTACGAGCAGTACTTC.

The chain combines TRBV28 with TRBJ1-6; no reliable D call. Trimming removed 5 bases at V and 2 bases at J, with 7 bases between. There are 14 residues in the CDR3. The germline V gene encodes CDR1 MDHEN and CDR2 SYDVKM. The CDR3 is CASSPPPYNSPLHF. In DNA, the CDR3 is TGTGCCAGCAGTCCCCCTCCCTATAATTCACCCCTCCACTTT.

The V gene is TRBV19, the J gene TRBJ2-2, with D possibly TRBD2 on 6 matching bases. This CDR3 has 15 residues. The germline CDR1 and CDR2 sequences are LNHDA and SQIVND (reference sequence). V lost 0 bases to trimming and J lost 7 bases, with 12 bases between them. CDR3 in DNA: TGTGCCAGTAGTATAGATTCGGGGGTTGGCGGGGAGCTGTTTTTT. This sequence encodes CASSIDSGVGGELFF. The whole variable domain, remainder taken from reference TRBV19 and TRBJ2-2, is DGGITQSPKYLFRKEGQNVTLSCEQNLNHDAMYWYRQDPGQGLRLIYYSQIVNDFQKGDIAEGYSVSREKKESFPLTVTSAQKNPTAFYLCASSIDSGVGGELFFGEGSRLTVL.

This clone appeared once. This rearrangement joins TRBV11-2 to TRBJ1-5; 8 positions match TRBD1. Germline CDR1 reads SGHAT; CDR2 reads FQNNGV. J gave up 7 bases and V 0 bases, and 8 bases lay outside the gene matches. The CDR3 runs to 16 residues. This chain's CDR3 is CASSLDGTGLGQPQHF. The CDR3 DNA is TGTGCCAGCAGCTTAGACGGGACAGGACTCGGGCAGCCCCAGCATTTT.

A few counts support this clone. V gene TRBV19 combines with J gene TRBJ1-2; 7 nucleotides line up with TRBD1. Germline CDR1 reads LNHDA; CDR2 reads SQIVND (reference sequence). The junction had 12 bases not matched to a gene; V was cut back by 9 bases and J by 2 bases. This CDR3 is 15 amino acids long. CDR3 nucleotides: TGTGCCAGCCTCCAAACAGGGGTTGAGAACTATGGCTACACCTTC. Translated: CASLQTGVENYGYTF. The full variable domain, rest sourced from reference TRBV19 and TRBJ1-2, is DGGITQSPKYLFRKEGQNVTLSCEQNLNHDAMYWYRQDPGQGLRLIYYSQIVNDFQKGDIAEGYSVSREKKESFPLTVTSAQKNPTAFYLCASLQTGVENYGYTFGSGTRLTVV.

The V call is TRBV5-1, the J call TRBJ2-5; 7 nucleotides agree with TRBD2. Per germline, CDR1 SGHRS and CDR2 YFSETQ. J gave up 1 base and V 4 bases, and 7 bases lay outside the gene matches. This CDR3 contains 15 residues. This chain's CDR3 is CASSPQAGSQETQYF. The CDR3 DNA follows: TGCGCCAGCAGCCCGCAAGCGGGGAGCCAAGAGACCCAGTACTTC.

The V and J genes are TRBV27 and TRBJ2-3, with TRBD2 matching 12 bases. Per the germline V gene, CDR1 is MNHEY and CDR2 is SMNVEV (reference sequence). The CDR3 is 19 residues long. The J segment lost 4 bases and the V segment lost 5 bases, leaving 16 bases of the junction unmatched. The CDR3 DNA sequence: TGTGCCAGCAGTACCCGCTCTTCCGGACTAGCGGGGTTTGCAGATACGCAGTATTTT. As protein: CASSTRSSGLAGFADTQYF.

This sequence joins TRBV2 and TRBJ1-1; D unresolved. Trimming left V 4 bases short and J 0 bases short, with 9 bases between. This CDR3 spans 14 amino acids. Per germline, CDR1 SNHLY and CDR2 FYNNEI. DNA of the CDR3: TGTGCCAGCAGTGGGATAGCAGTGAACACTGAAGCTTTCTTT. Translating it yields CASSGIAVNTEAFF.

V usage is TRBV11-2 and J usage is TRBJ2-1, with 11 positions matching TRBD2. Germline assignment: CDR1 SGHAT and CDR2 FQNNGV. J gave up 4 bases and V 0 bases, and 14 bases lay outside the gene matches. CDR3 length: 20 amino acids. CDR3 sequence reads: CASSLEVLAGGPIPYNEQFF. In nucleotides, the CDR3 is TGTGCCAGCAGCTTAGAAGTGCTAGCGGGAGGACCAATACCTTACAATGAGCAGTTCTTC. Full variable domain (remainder filled in from reference TRBV11-2 and TRBJ2-1): EAGVAQSPRYKIIEKRQSVAFWCNPISGHATLYWYQQILGQGPKLLIQFQNNGVVDDSQLPKDRFSAERLKGVDSTLKIQPAKLEDSAVYLCASSLEVLAGGPIPYNEQFFGPGTRLTVL.

This chain uses TRBV4-2 with TRBJ2-6; TRBD2 agrees at 7 bases. V trimming: 0 bases; J trimming: 3 bases; junction bases outside the gene matches: 11. Germline V gene data show CDR1 as LGHNA and CDR2 as YNFKEQ. The CDR3 sequence is 19 residues long. CDR3 region: CASSQDLPAGVFGANVLTF. The CDR3 DNA reads as TGTGCCAGCAGCCAAGATCTGCCGGCGGGAGTGTTTGGGGCCAACGTCCTGACTTTC.

This clone has just one count. The chain joins TRBV19 to TRBJ2-7; D is tentatively TRBD1 or TRBD2 (6 bases each). Germline V lookup: CDR1 LNHDA, CDR2 SQIVND (reference sequence). The CDR3 totals 17 residues. Trimming shortened V by 5 bases and J by 2 bases, and 22 bases separated the two germline ends. Here the CDR3 reads CASSPPSSGARTYEQYF. In DNA form, the CDR3 reads TGTGCCAGTAGTCCGCCCAGCTCGGGGGCCAGAACCTACGAGCAGTACTTC.

The chain employs TRBV19 and TRBJ1-1; 8 nucleotides match TRBD1. Germline V gives CDR1 LNHDA, CDR2 SQIVND (reference sequence). This CDR3 has 16 amino acids. The V and J ends lost 5 bases and 0 bases, in that order; junction bases with no gene match: 8. CDR3 protein: CASSVTGGGMNTEAFF. The CDR3 DNA follows: TGTGCCAGTAGTGTAACAGGGGGAGGGATGAACACTGAAGCTTTCTTT.

The rearrangement links TRBV28 to TRBJ1-5; D not certain. V lost 6 bases and J 10 bases, leaving 16 bases between the germline ends. Germline values: CDR1 MDHEN, CDR2 SYDVKM. The CDR3 covers 13 residues. The CDR3, as DNA: TGTGCCAGCAGAGACCCCTCCAAAAGTCCCCAGCATTTT. Protein product: CASRDPSKSPQHF. Filled out from reference TRBV28 and TRBJ1-5, the complete variable domain reads DVKVTQSSRYLVKRTGEKVFLECVQDMDHENMFWYRQDPGLGLRLIYFSYDVKMKEKGDIPEGYSVSREKKERFSLILESASTNQTSMYLCASRDPSKSPQHFGDGTRLSIL.